This T cell receptor (beta chain) was observed in a study of monozygotic twins with inflammatory bowel disease. General study points: IBD patients had lower TCRbeta diversity (inverse Simpson) than healthy co-twins.

The total RNA came straight from whole blood, and T cells were not sorted beforehand. The length of the CDR3 is 14 residues. Germline values: CDR1 MNHEY, CDR2 SVGEGT. Every TCR library drew on approximately 3.5 ug of total RNA. TCRdb re-called the 5' RACE reads, yielding one record per CDR3 amino acid sequence without DNA. Across 300,000 to 400,000 distinct CDR3 sequences, the top ten clones capture around 2% of the sample. About this clonotype: Its antigen remains unidentified.

The sample comprised blood. The receptor's source is a human donor with ulcerative colitis or Crohn's disease, or a healthy co-twin of an affected twin (not recorded which). The chain recombines TRBV6-2 or TRBV6-3 with TRBJ2-2; with no DNA, the TCRdb D assignment of TRBD1 cannot be verified. CDR3 protein: CATRDRVNTGELFF.